A few counts support the clone carrying this T cell receptor (beta chain). Amplification targeted TCR beta CDR3 regions from RNA transcripts. The HTBI primer set was used in a first-round RT-PCR of the TCR CDR3. TCRdb re-called the multiplex PCR reads through MiXCR, storing one row per CDR3 protein. The repertoire holds hundreds of thousands of distinct CDR3 sequences, with 35% as singletons. Any patient presenting with uncontrolled infection, other autoimmune disease, pregnancy or lactation was left out. This specimen comes from a study of T cells in Graves' hyperthyroidism and ophthalmopathy. The germline V gene has CDR1 MNHEY and CDR2 SVGAGI. The CDR3 runs 15 residues. Trimming removed 0 bases at V and 6 bases at J, with 14 bases between.

This TCR was recovered from a woman aged 40-49 years with Graves' hyperthyroidism. The chain couples TRBV6-5 to TRBJ1-1; D perhaps matches TRBD1 (5 bases). The sequencing input was blood. The CDR3 DNA reads TGTGCCAGCAGTTACTCGCAGGGAAGCATCCCTGAAGCTTTCTTT. As protein: CASSYSQGSIPEAFF.